These T cell receptor beta chains were read from a single sample in a study of blood T cell repertoires in COVID-19. Sequencing used immunoSEQ multiplex PCR; TCRdb keeps in-frame clones, though not all of them. The table records roughly 52,000 clones, 83% of them present only once. Sequences were obtained from peripheral blood. The receptors come from a human donor in a cohort sampled during active COVID-19. CDR3s include the opening cysteine and the closing phenylalanine or tryptophan. D genes are given only for firm matches. Clone size appears in some rows only: once, few, many, or a class for an expanded clone.

d_call	clone_size	j_call	v_call	cdr3_nt	cdr3_aa
TRBD1	few	TRBJ1-5	TRBV30	TGTGCCTGGAGTAACCCCGGACAGGGTGTTTCGCCCCAGCATTTT	CAWSNPGQGVSPQHF
.	.	TRBJ1-6	TRBV19	TGTGCCAGCGGAACGGGAGGGGGGAATTCACCCCTCCACTTT	CASGTGGGNSPLHF
.	once	TRBJ1-4	TRBV6-5	TGTGCCAGCAGTCCCGCGCGGACACGGGAAAAACTGTTTTTT	CASSPARTREKLFF
.	.	TRBJ2-2	TRBV7-9	TGTGCCAGCAGCGAGGACGGGGAGCTGTTTTTT	CASSEDGELFF
.	.	TRBJ2-7	TRBV5-1	TGCGCCAGCAGCTTGACGGTTGGGGGGGGGCCGAGCGAGCAGTACTTC	CASSLTVGGGPSEQYF
.	.	TRBJ1-1	TRBV10-1	TGCGCCAGCAGTTTCCCGGGACAAACTAGGGGAGCTTTCTTT	CASSFPGQTRGAFF
.	.	TRBJ1-4	TRBV9	TGTGCCAGCAGCGTACCGGTTGTCCGGGGTAGGGAAAAACTGTTTTTT	CASSVPVVRGREKLFF
TRBD2	.	TRBJ2-1	TRBV7-2	TGTGCCAGCAGCTTAGCTGCGGGGGCCTACAATGAGCAGTTCTTC	CASSLAAGAYNEQFF
.	.	TRBJ2-2	TRBV10-1	TGCGCCAGCAGTTCTAACACCGGGGAGCTGTTTTTT	CASSSNTGELFF
TRBD2	.	TRBJ2-2	TRBV6-2/TRBV6-3	TGTGCCAGCAGTCGGGAGGGATGGGACACCGGGGAGCTGTTTTTT	CASSREGWDTGELFF
TRBD1	few	TRBJ1-6	TRBV7-9	TGTGCCAGCAGCTTAGGACAGGGGCTTACGGCACCCCTCCACTTT	CASSLGQGLTAPLHF
.	few	TRBJ1-2	TRBV5-4	TGTGCCAGCAGCTGGGGGGGCCGTGGCTACACCTTC	CASSWGGRGYTF
TRBD1	.	TRBJ2-3	TRBV19	TGTGCCAGTAGTATAGGAGGGGGCCCCACAGATACGCAGTATTTT	CASSIGGGPTDTQYF
.	once	TRBJ1-6	TRBV12-3/TRBV12-4	TGTGCCAGCAGTCCAAAGAGTAATTCACCCCTCCACTTT	CASSPKSNSPLHF
TRBD2	once	TRBJ2-4	TRBV9	TGTGCCAGCAGCCTAGGGGAGGGGGCCAAAAACATTCAGTACTTC	CASSLGEGAKNIQYF
.	few	TRBJ2-3	TRBV23-1	TGCGCCAGCAGTCAATATTCGAGTCTAGGGGTTCCAGATACGCAGTATTTT	CASSQYSSLGVPDTQYF
.	.	TRBJ1-4	TRBV21-1	TGTGCCAGCAGCAGGGACAGCTATAATGAAAAACTGTTTTTT	CASSRDSYNEKLFF
.	.	TRBJ1-1	TRBV30	TGTGCCTGGAGTCAGGGGAACACTGAAGCTTTCTTT	CAWSQGNTEAFF
TRBD1	.	TRBJ2-1	TRBV6-5	TGTGCCAGCGGAGACAGGGGGCCAGTCGGTGAGCAGTTCTTC	CASGDRGPVGEQFF
.	.	TRBJ2-7	TRBV14	TGTGCCAGCAGCTTTCAGGGGGGTTCCTACGAGCAGTACTTC	CASSFQGGSYEQYF
TRBD1	.	TRBJ1-6	TRBV3-1/TRBV3-2	TGTGCCAGCAGCCAAGAGGGGACAGGGAGGTCACCCCTCCACTTT	CASSQEGTGRSPLHF
TRBD1	.	TRBJ1-1	TRBV10-3	TGTGCCTCACTGGGACAGCTCGATGGCTGGGCTTTCTTT	CASLGQLDGWAFF
TRBD1	.	TRBJ2-1	TRBV5-1	TGCGCCAGCAGCTTGGGAGGGGGCTTTTACAATGAGCAGTTCTTC	CASSLGGGFYNEQFF
TRBD2	.	TRBJ2-4	TRBV5-1	TGCGCCAGCAGCTTGGGGACTAGCGGGGCTAACATTCAGTACTTC	CASSLGTSGANIQYF
TRBD1	.	TRBJ2-7	TRBV29-1	TGCAGCGTTTTCCTACAGGGGGCGGGCTACGAGCAGTACTTC	CSVFLQGAGYEQYF
TRBD1	few	TRBJ2-7	TRBV20-1	TGCAGTGCTAGTCGGGACAGGGAGGAGTTC	CSASRDREEF
.	.	TRBJ2-2	TRBV18	TGTGCCAGCTCATCGGGGGAATTGGACAGGGAGCTGTTTTTT	CASSSGELDRELFF
TRBD2	.	TRBJ2-3	TRBV3-1/TRBV3-2	TGTGCCAGCAGCCAAGGTAGCGGGGGGGTAGATACGCAGTATTTT	CASSQGSGGVDTQYF
TRBD2	.	TRBJ2-3	TRBV9	TGTGCCAGCAGCGTTAGCGGGACGAGCACAGATACGCAGTATTTT	CASSVSGTSTDTQYF
TRBD1	.	TRBJ1-6	TRBV12-3/TRBV12-4	TGTGCCAGCAGTCCCCGGACAGGGCCACCCCTCCACTTT	CASSPRTGPPLHF
TRBD2	once	TRBJ2-1	TRBV7-6	TGTGCCAGCAGCGCTGGGACTAGCGGGGGCTACAATGAGCAGTTCTTC	CASSAGTSGGYNEQFF
.	.	TRBJ2-1	TRBV20-1	TGCAGTGCTTCGGTGTGGAATGAGCAGTTCTTC	CSASVWNEQFF
.	once	TRBJ2-7	TRBV27	TGTGCCAGCAGTTTACCGGGACTTCCGTACGAGCAGTACTTC	CASSLPGLPYEQYF
TRBD2	few	TRBJ2-5	TRBV11-2	TGTGCCAGCAGCTTAGGACTAGCGGGGAAAGAGACCCAGTACTTC	CASSLGLAGKETQYF
TRBD2	.	TRBJ2-3	TRBV27	TGTGCCAGCAGTTTTCTCTCGCGGGGGGGCACAGATACGCAGTATTTT	CASSFLSRGGTDTQYF